Below are 12 T cell receptor beta chains sequenced from a single sample in a study of T cell repertoires in cytomegalovirus infection. TCRdb ran MiXCR on the reads and lists one entry per CDR3 protein. The table records approximately 250,000 distinct CDR3 sequences, roughly 22% of them present only once. Sequences were obtained from CD8+ T cells from PBMCs. The receptors stem from a human donor in good health (CMV status not recorded). Some clones in this sample may be carry-over from other donors' samples.

The table lists this clonotype with a few counts. The V gene is TRBV7-9, the J gene TRBJ2-7, with D maybe TRBD1 (5 bases). Germline V CDR1 and CDR2: SEHNR, FQNEAQ (reference sequence). This CDR3 is built from 12 residues. V was shortened by 11 bases and J by 6 bases, with 17 bases between the two germline ends. CDR3 DNA sequence: TGTGCCGGGGCCGGGCTTGCTGGCGAGCAGTACTTC. Translation gives CAGAGLAGEQYF.

This clonotype was counted between two and nine times. V usage is TRBV28 and J usage is TRBJ2-1; the match to TRBD2 covers 12 bases. CDR3 length: 15 residues. Germline CDR1 reads MDHEN; CDR2 reads SYDVKM. V gave up 8 bases and J gave up 2 bases; unmatched junction bases: 4. CDR3 DNA sequence: TGTGCCAGCGCGTCTAGCGGGGGGGCCTACAATGAGCAGTTCTTC. The encoded protein is CASASSGGAYNEQFF.

The chain carries TRBV12-3 or TRBV12-4 and TRBJ2-3, with D maybe TRBD2 (5 bases). V lost 2 bases and J lost 0, with 12 bases in between. CDR3 length: 16 amino acids. The CDR3 DNA reads TGTGCCAGCAGTTTATGGGCAGCGGAGAGCACAGATACGCAGTATTTT. Translating gives CASSLWAAESTDTQYF.

The chain has TRBV12-3 or TRBV12-4 and TRBJ1-2; D uncertain. V gave up 5 bases and J gave up 4 bases, with 11 bases separating them. The CDR3 sequence is 13 residues long. The CDR3 sequence: CASSPFRSYGYTF. The CDR3 DNA reads TGTGCCAGCAGTCCCTTTAGGTCCTATGGCTACACCTTC.

This clonotype was counted only a few times. The chain recombines TRBV28 with TRBJ2-5; TRBD1 aligns across 8 bases. The CDR3 sequence is 17 residues long. The germline gives CDR1 MDHEN, CDR2 SYDVKM. The ends lost 3 bases at V and 4 bases at J; junction bases unmatched: 13. CDR3: CASSFPPTGEIGETQYF. The CDR3 DNA follows: TGTGCCAGCAGTTTTCCCCCGACAGGGGAGATAGGAGAGACCCAGTACTTC.

This chain uses TRBV20-1 with TRBJ2-7; D gene uncertain. CDR1 and CDR2 from the germline V gene are DFQATT and SNEGSKA (reference sequence). V lost 0 bases to trimming and J lost 2 bases, with 8 bases between them. The CDR3 contains 13 residues. DNA for the CDR3: TGCAGTGCTAGAGAGAGGCGGACCTACGAGCAGTACTTC. This encodes CSARERRTYEQYF.

The rearrangement uses TRBV5-1 and TRBJ1-1; D ambiguous. CDR1 and CDR2 (germline): SGHRS, YFSETQ. This CDR3 has 14 residues. V was clipped by 3 bases and J by 0 bases, with 9 bases between them. The CDR3 sequence is CASSSEWVNTEAFF. CDR3 DNA: TGCGCCAGCAGCTCGGAATGGGTGAACACTGAAGCTTTCTTT.

The chain uses TRBV12-3 or TRBV12-4 and TRBJ2-1; D possibly uses TRBD1 or TRBD2 (6 bases each). V was pared by 7 bases and J by 6 bases, with 19 bases between. This CDR3 is built from 15 residues. The CDR3 nucleotides read TGTGCCAGCATTTTTGTGGGGGGCAGAGTCAATGAGCAGTTCTTC. As protein: CASIFVGGRVNEQFF.

This clonotype was seen a few times. The chain joins TRBV28 to TRBJ1-5; 8 bases are shared with TRBD1. The CDR3 contains 14 residues. V lost 4 bases, J lost 7 bases, and 6 bases stayed unmatched. Germline V gene sequence: CDR1 MDHEN, CDR2 SYDVKM. The DNA for the CDR3 is TGTGCCAGCAGTTCCAGGGGGCGTAAGCAGCCCCAGCATTTT. Translation: CASSSRGRKQPQHF.

This clonotype was recorded a few times. This chain connects TRBV4-2 to TRBJ1-5; 9 bases agree with TRBD1. The CDR3 is 15 residues long. J lost 2 bases, V lost 5 bases, and 4 bases had no gene match. Germline CDR1 reads LGHNA; CDR2 reads YNFKEQ. CDR3 DNA sequence: TGTGCCAGCAGCTATGACAGGGGGGGCAATCAGCCCCAGCATTTT. Encoded protein: CASSYDRGGNQPQHF.

With regard to this clonotype: A read error may be the cause here, since a much bigger clone is one base away. V and J are TRBV7-8 and TRBJ2-2, with D perhaps assigned TRBD1 or TRBD2 (5 bases each). The CDR3 consists of 11 residues. Looked up from germline, CDR1 is SGHVS and CDR2 is FQNEAQ. The CDR3 region is CATRENGELVF. The DNA for the CDR3 is TGTGCGACCAGGGAGAACGGGGAGCTGGTTTTT.

This clonotype came up a few times. The chain recombines TRBV10-3 with TRBJ2-7; possible D gene TRBD1, 5 bases. The CDR3 extends over 15 amino acids. Trimming removed 2 bases at V and 0 bases at J, with 11 bases between. Germline CDR1 ENHRY, CDR2 SYGVKD. The CDR3 DNA follows: TGTGCCATCAGTGAGGGCGGACAAAGCTCCTACGAGCAGTACTTC. It yields the protein CAISEGGQSSYEQYF.